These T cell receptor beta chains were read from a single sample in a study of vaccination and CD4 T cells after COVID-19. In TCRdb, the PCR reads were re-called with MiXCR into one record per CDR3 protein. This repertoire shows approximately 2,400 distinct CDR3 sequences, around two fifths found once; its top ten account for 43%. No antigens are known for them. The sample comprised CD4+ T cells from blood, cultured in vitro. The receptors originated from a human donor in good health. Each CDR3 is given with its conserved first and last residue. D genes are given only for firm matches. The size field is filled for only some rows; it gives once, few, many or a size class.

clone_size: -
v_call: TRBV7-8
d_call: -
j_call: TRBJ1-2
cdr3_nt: TGTGCCAGCGCCCCAAGAGGCAGGAGGAATGTCGGGTATGGCTACACCTTC
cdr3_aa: CASAPRGRRNVGYGYTF

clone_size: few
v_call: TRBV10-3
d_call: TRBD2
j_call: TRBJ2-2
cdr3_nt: TGTGCCATCAGTGGACTAGCGGTCACCGGGGAGCTGTTTTTT
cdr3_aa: CAISGLAVTGELFF

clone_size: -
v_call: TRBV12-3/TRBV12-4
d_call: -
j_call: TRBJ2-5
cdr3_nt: TGTGCCAGCAGTTTTAGAGAGACCCAGTACTTC
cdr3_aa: CASSFRETQYF

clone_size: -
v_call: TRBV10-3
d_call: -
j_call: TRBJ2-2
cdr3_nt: TGTGCCATCAGTGACAGGGGTAACGGGGAGCCGTTTTTT
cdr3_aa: CAISDRGNGEPFF

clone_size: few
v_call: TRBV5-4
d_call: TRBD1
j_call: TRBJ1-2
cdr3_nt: TGTGCCAGCGGCTTGTCGGGACAGGGATATTCGGGCTACACCTTC
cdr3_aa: CASGLSGQGYSGYTF

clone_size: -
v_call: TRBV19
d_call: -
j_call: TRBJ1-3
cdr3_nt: TGTGCCACCTGGACACCTGGAAACACCATATATTTT
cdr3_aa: CATWTPGNTIYF

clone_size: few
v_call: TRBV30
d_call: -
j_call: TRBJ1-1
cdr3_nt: TGTGCCTGGAGCGCAGGGACCGAGAACACTGAAGCTTTCTTT
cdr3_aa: CAWSAGTENTEAFF

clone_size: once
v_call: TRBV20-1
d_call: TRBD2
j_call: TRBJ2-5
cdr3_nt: TGCAGTCCGCTAGTGTTGGTTTTGCGGGAGGGGGAAGGAGAGACCCAGTACTTC
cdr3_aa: CSPLVLVLREGEGETQYF

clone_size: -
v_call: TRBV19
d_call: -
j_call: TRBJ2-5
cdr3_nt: TGTGCCAGTAGTAAGGGGACGGCACAAGAGACCCAGTACTTC
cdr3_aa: CASSKGTAQETQYF

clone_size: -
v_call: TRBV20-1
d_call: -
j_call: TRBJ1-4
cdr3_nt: TGCAGTGCTAGAGATTTGGGGGCGCGAAAACTGTTTTTT
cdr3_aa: CSARDLGARKLFF

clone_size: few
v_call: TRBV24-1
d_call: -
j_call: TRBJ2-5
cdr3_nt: TGTGCCACCAGTGATTGGGGTGCAGAGACCCAGTACTTC
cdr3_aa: CATSDWGAETQYF

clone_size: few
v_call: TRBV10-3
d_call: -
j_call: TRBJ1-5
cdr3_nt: TGTGCCATCAGTGACTCGAATCAGCCCCAGCATTTT
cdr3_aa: CAISDSNQPQHF

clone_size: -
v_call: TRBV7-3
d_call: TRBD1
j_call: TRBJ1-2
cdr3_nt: TGTGCCAGCAGCCCAGGGGGGGGCGTCTCAGGCTACACCTTC
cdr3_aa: CASSPGGGVSGYTF

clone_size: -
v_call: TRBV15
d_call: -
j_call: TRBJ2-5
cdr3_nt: TGTGCCACCAGCAGAGACTTGCTGGAGACCCAGTACTTC
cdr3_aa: CATSRDLLETQYF

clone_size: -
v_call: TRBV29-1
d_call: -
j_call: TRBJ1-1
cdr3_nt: TGCAGCGTGGGGGGAGCGAACACTGAAGCTTTCTTT
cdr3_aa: CSVGGANTEAFF

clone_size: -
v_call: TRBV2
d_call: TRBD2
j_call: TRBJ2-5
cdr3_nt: TGTGCCATCTCGCCCGGGACTAGCGCAAGAGAGACCCAGTACTTC
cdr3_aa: CAISPGTSARETQYF

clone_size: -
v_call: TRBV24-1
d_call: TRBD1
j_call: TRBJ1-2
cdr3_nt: TGTGCCACCAGTGATTACAGGGGAGGCTACACCTTC
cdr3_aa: CATSDYRGGYTF

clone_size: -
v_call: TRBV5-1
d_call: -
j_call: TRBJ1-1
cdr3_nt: TGCGCCAGCAGCTTGAACGGAGGGGTGACTGAAGCTTTCTTT
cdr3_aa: CASSLNGGVTEAFF

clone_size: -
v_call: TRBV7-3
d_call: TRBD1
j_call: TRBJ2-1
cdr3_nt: TGTGCCAGCAGCCTAGGGACAGCTAACAATGAGCAGTTCTTC
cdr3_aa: CASSLGTANNEQFF

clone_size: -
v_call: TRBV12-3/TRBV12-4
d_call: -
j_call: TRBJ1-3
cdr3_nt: TGTGCCAGCAGTTTTAGGGGGTCAAACTCTGGAAACACCATATATTTT
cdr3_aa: CASSFRGSNSGNTIYF

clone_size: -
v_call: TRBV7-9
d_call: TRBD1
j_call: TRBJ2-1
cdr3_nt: TGTGCCAGCAGCTTCGAAACCGGGACAGGGGGTCAAAATGAGCAGTTCTTC
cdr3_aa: CASSFETGTGGQNEQFF

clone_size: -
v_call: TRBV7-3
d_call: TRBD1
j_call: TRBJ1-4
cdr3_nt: TGTGCCAGCAGCCGCGGGACAGATGAAAAACTGTTTTTT
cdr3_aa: CASSRGTDEKLFF

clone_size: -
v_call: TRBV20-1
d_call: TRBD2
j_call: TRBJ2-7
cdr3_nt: TGCAGTGCTAGAGACCGACTAGCGGGGAAAGAGCAGTACTTC
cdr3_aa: CSARDRLAGKEQYF

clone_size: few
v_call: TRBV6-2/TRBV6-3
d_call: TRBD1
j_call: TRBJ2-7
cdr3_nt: TGTGCCAGCCGGACAGGGTATCCCTACGAGCAGTACTTC
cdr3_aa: CASRTGYPYEQYF

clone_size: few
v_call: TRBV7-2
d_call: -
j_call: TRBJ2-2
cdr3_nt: TGTGCCAGCAGCCCCGTTCTGACCGGGGAGCTGTTTTTT
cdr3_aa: CASSPVLTGELFF

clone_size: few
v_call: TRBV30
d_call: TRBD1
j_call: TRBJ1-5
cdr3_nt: TGTGCCTGGAGCTCAGGACAGGGCAATCAGCCCCAGCATTTT
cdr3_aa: CAWSSGQGNQPQHF

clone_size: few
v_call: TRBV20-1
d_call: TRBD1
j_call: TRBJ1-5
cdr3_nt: TGCAGTGCTAGCGGACAGGGGGGCCAGCCCCAGCATTTT
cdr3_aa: CSASGQGGQPQHF

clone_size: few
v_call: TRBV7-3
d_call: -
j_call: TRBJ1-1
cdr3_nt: TGTGCCAGCAGCTTAATGGGTAGGGGGACCACTGAAGCTTTCTTT
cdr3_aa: CASSLMGRGTTEAFF

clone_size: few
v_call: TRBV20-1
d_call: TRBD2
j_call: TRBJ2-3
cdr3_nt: TGCAGTGCTGAAAGACTAGCGGGGACCACAGATACGCAGTATTTT
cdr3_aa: CSAERLAGTTDTQYF

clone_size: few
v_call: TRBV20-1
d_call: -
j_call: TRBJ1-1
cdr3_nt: TGCAGTGCTGCCGACGGGGGAATGTACACTGAAGCTTTCTTT
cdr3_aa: CSAADGGMYTEAFF

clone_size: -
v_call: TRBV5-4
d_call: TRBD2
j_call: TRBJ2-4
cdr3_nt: TGTGCCAGCAGCCCGGGAGGGACTAGCGGGGATGGGATTCAGTACTTC
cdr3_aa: CASSPGGTSGDGIQYF

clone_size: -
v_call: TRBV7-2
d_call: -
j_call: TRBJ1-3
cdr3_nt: TGTGCCAGCAGCTTATGGGGGCTCGGAAACACCATATATTTT
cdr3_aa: CASSLWGLGNTIYF

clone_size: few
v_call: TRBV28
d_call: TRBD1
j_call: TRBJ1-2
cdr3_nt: TGTGCCAGCAGTTCGCCTACCGGGACAGGGGACATTGGCTACACCTTC
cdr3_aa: CASSSPTGTGDIGYTF

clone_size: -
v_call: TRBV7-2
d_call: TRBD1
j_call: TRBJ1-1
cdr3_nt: TGTGCCAGTAACAGGGACAGGGGAGATACTGAAGCTTTCTTT
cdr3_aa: CASNRDRGDTEAFF

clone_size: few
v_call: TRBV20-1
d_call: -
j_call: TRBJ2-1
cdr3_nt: TGCAGTGCTAGATCTAGCCATTGGGATGAGCAGTTCTTC
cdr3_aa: CSARSSHWDEQFF

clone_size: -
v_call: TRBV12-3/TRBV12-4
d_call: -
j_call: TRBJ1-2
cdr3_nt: TGTGCCAGCAGTTTATTGGCAGACTATGGCTACACCTTC
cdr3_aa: CASSLLADYGYTF

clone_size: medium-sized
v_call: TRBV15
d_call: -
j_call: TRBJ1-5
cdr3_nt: TGTGCCACCAGTCTTACTCTAAATCAGCCCCAGCATTTT
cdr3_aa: CATSLTLNQPQHF

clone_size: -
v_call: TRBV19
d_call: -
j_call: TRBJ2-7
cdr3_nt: TGTGCCAGTAGTATCCCAGGGCCCTACGAGCAGTACTTC
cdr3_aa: CASSIPGPYEQYF

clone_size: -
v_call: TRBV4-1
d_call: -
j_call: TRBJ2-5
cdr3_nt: TGCGCCAGCAGCCAAAGTTCGGACCGCCAAGAGACCCAGTACTTC
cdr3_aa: CASSQSSDRQETQYF

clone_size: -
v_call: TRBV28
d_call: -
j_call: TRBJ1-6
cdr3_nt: TGTGCCAGCAGCAGGGTTAATTCACCCCTCCACTTT
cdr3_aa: CASSRVNSPLHF

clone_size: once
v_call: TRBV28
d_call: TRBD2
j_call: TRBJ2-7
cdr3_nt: TGTGCCAGCAGCCCCAGGACTAGTTATTTTTGGGAGCAGTACTTC
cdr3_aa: CASSPRTSYFWEQYF

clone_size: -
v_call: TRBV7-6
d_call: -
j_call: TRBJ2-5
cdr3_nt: TGTGCCAGCAGCTTAGCGGCTCCCCCGCAAGAGACCCAGTACTTC
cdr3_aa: CASSLAAPPQETQYF

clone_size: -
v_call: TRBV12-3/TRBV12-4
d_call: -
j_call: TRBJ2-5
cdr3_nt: TGTGCCAGCAGTACAAGACAAGAGACCCAGTACTTC
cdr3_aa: CASSTRQETQYF

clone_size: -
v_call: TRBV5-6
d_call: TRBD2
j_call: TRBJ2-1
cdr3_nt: TGTGCCAGCAGTCAACTAGCGGGGGGGCCTTCAGATGATGAGCAGTTCTTC
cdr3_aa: CASSQLAGGPSDDEQFF

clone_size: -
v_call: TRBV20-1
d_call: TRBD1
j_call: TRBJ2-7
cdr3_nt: TGCAGTGCTAGAGATCTAGGACAGGGGTCCCACGAGCAGTACTTC
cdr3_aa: CSARDLGQGSHEQYF